Below, 27 T cell receptor beta chains from the same sample are listed, as sequenced in a study of cytomegalovirus exposure and HLA in healthy donors (TCRdb year 2017). The library was made by the immunoSEQ multiplex PCR assay. For the multiplex PCR, a mixture combining 60 forward primers for TCR Vbeta segments and 13 reverse primers for TCR Jbeta segments was used. TCRdb holds this immuneACCESS table with in-frame rearrangements only. Some clones are missing; in checked studies, unresolved V genes explain under half, and the rest has no known cause. Present in this sample are about 120,000 clones, approximately 80% of which were seen just once. The ten most abundant clones make up 2.7% of the sample. Input material: PBMCs. Every receptor here comes from a woman in her forties in good health and CMV-seropositive.

The chain uses TRBV5-1 and TRBJ2-1, with D maybe TRBD1 (6 bases). V lost 0 bases, J lost 2 bases, and 9 bases lay in between. The CDR3 is made up of 15 amino acids. Per the germline V gene, CDR1 is SGHRS and CDR2 is YFSETQ. CDR3 DNA sequence: TGCGCCAGCAGCTTGGAGGGACAACCCTACAATGAGCAGTTCTTC. Translation gives CASSLEGQPYNEQFF. Full variable domain (rest looked up from reference TRBV5-1 and TRBJ2-1): KAGVTQTPRYLIKTRGQQVTLSCSPISGHRSVSWYQQTPGQGLQFLFEYFSETQRNKGNFPGRFSGRQFSNSRSEMNVSTLELGDSALYLCASSLEGQPYNEQFFGPGTRLTVL.

The chain recombines TRBV4-3 with TRBJ2-7; TRBD2 is a possible D gene (5 bases). The ends were cut back, 0 bases at V and 5 bases at J, with 14 bases in the middle. Germline CDR1 LGHNA, CDR2 YSLEER. The length of the CDR3 is 15 residues. The CDR3 loop reads CASSQERARWDEQYF. CDR3 nucleotides: TGCGCCAGCAGCCAAGAGAGGGCCCGTTGGGACGAGCAGTACTTC.

The CDR3 here is CASSLMGTDYEQYF. The CDR3 coding sequence is TGTGCCAGCAGCTTAATGGGGACAGACTACGAGCAGTACTTC. This chain joins TRBV7-9 and TRBJ2-7, with TRBD1 identical over 7 bases. Germline CDR1 reads SEHNR; CDR2 reads FQNEAQ (reference sequence). The junction had 4 bases not matched to a gene; V was cut back by 2 bases and J by 3 bases. The CDR3 has 14 residues. Drawing the rest from reference TRBV7-9 and TRBJ2-7, the complete variable domain is DTGVSQNPRHKITKRGQNVTFRCDPISEHNRLYWYRQTLGQGPEFLTYFQNEAQLEKSRLLSDRFSAERPKGSFSTLEIQRTEQGDSAMYLCASSLMGTDYEQYFGPGTRLTVT.

The chain combines TRBV7-2 with TRBJ2-7; unclear D gene. In germline, CDR1 is SGHTA, CDR2 FQGNSA. This CDR3 has 15 amino acids. Trimming left V 0 bases short and J 3 bases short, with 12 bases between. CDR3 residues: CASSLAHVVVYEQYF. The DNA for the CDR3 is TGTGCCAGCAGCTTAGCTCACGTAGTAGTCTACGAGCAGTACTTC.

This clone turned up a few times. V usage is TRBV2 and J usage is TRBJ1-2, with TRBD1 matching over 10 bases. Germline V gene lookup returns CDR1 SNHLY and CDR2 FYNNEI. The CDR3 runs to 17 residues. The J segment lost 5 bases and the V segment lost 1 base, leaving 10 bases of the junction unmatched. CDR3 loop: CASSEEGTGTGVYGYTF. Written as DNA, the CDR3 is TGTGCCAGCAGTGAAGAGGGGACCGGGACAGGGGTATATGGCTACACCTTC.

This chain uses TRBV19 with TRBJ1-1; 7 bases agree with TRBD1. CDR1 is LNHDA, CDR2 SQIVND, per germline (reference sequence). The CDR3 covers 13 residues. The trim removed 6 bases at V and 0 bases at J, leaving 1 base unmatched. The CDR3 DNA is TGTGCCAGTAGCGACAGGGTGAACACTGAAGCTTTCTTT. Translation gives CASSDRVNTEAFF.

The V gene is TRBV6-5, the J gene TRBJ2-2; 10 positions match TRBD2. After removal of 7 bases from V and 5 bases from J, the junction contained 7 bases not matched to a gene. This CDR3 has 15 amino acids. Germline CDR1 and CDR2: MNHEY and SVGAGI. The CDR3: CASNLGLASTGELFF. CDR3 bases: TGTGCCAGCAACCTGGGACTAGCGTCGACCGGGGAGCTGTTTTTT.

This clone appeared a few times. This rearrangement joins TRBV5-6 to TRBJ1-1, with D possibly TRBD1 on 5 matching bases. Trimming removed 0 bases at V and 7 bases at J, with 19 bases between. The CDR3 covers 16 residues. Germline CDR1 is SGHDT and CDR2 is YYEEEE. The DNA for the CDR3 is TGTGCCAGCAGCTTGGGAACACAGGTTAGGGGAGGTGAAGCTTTCTTT. Its protein is CASSLGTQVRGGEAFF. The complete variable domain, with remaining parts taken from reference TRBV5-6 and TRBJ1-1, reads DAGVTQSPTHLIKTRGQQVTLRCSPKSGHDTVSWYQQALGQGPQFIFQYYEEEERQRGNFPDRFSGHQFPNYSSELNVNALLLGDSALYLCASSLGTQVRGGEAFFGQGTRLTVV.

This clone was seen a handful of times. V gene TRBV10-3 combines with J gene TRBJ1-5, with 8 bases lining up with TRBD1. Germline CDR1 is ENHRY and CDR2 is SYGVKD. The CDR3 totals 13 residues. V gave up 10 bases and J gave up 6 bases; unmatched junction bases: 8. In DNA form, the CDR3 reads TGTGCCACCGGGACAGGCCTCAGTCAGCCCCAGCATTTT. As protein: CATGTGLSQPQHF.

The chain combines TRBV19 with TRBJ2-3, with 8 bases lining up with TRBD2. The CDR3 totals 13 residues. V shed 4 bases and J 3 bases; nucleotides not matched to a gene: 0. Germline CDR1 is LNHDA and CDR2 is SQIVND (reference sequence). The CDR3 here is CASSSGGTDTQYF. In DNA form, the CDR3 reads TGTGCCAGTAGTAGCGGGGGGACAGATACGCAGTATTTT.

This clone has a handful of counts. The rearrangement uses TRBV9 and TRBJ1-2, with 12 bases matching TRBD1. Germline V gene data show CDR1 as SGDLS and CDR2 as YYNGEE. CDR3 size: 17 residues. Germline trimming cut 2 bases from V and 2 bases from J; bases unmatched to any gene: 7. This chain's CDR3 is CASSVTGQGAENYGYTF. The CDR3 DNA follows: TGTGCCAGCAGCGTTACGGGACAGGGGGCAGAAAACTATGGCTACACCTTC.

This rearrangement joins TRBV9 to TRBJ2-1; maybe TRBD2 (5 bases). Germline V gene sequence: CDR1 SGDLS, CDR2 YYNGEE. This CDR3 has 13 residues. V lost 4 bases, J lost 9 bases, and 14 bases lay in between. CDR3 loop: CASSQPDEGEQFF. The CDR3 coding sequence is TGTGCCAGCAGCCAACCAGACGAGGGTGAGCAGTTCTTC.

The chain couples TRBV4-2 to TRBJ2-5, with 8 positions matching TRBD1. V was clipped by 4 bases and J by 2 bases; unmatched bases: 9. Germline lookup yields CDR1 LGHNA and CDR2 YNFKEQ. The CDR3 is 16 residues long. CDR3 DNA: TGTGCCAGCAGCCCGGGGACAGGAAATGTACAAGAGACCCAGTACTTC. Translated, it gives CASSPGTGNVQETQYF.

CDR3 coding DNA: TGTGCCAGCAGGCGCTCGGGGGGTGAAAAACTGTTTTTT. Residues: CASRRSGGEKLFF. The chain employs TRBV25-1 and TRBJ1-4; possible D gene TRBD1, 5 bases. Trimming cost V 6 bases and J 7 bases, with 12 bases left between them. Germline CDR1 reads MGHDK; CDR2 reads SYGVNS. The CDR3 loop spans 13 amino acids.

CDR3 sequence: CASSVARGSSYNEQFF. CDR3 nucleotides: TGTGCCAGCAGCGTAGCTCGGGGTAGCTCCTACAATGAGCAGTTCTTC. The V gene is TRBV9, the J gene TRBJ2-1; possible D gene TRBD2, 5 bases. V was pared by 0 bases and J by 0 bases, with 10 bases between. The germline V gene has CDR1 SGDLS and CDR2 YYNGEE. The CDR3 is made up of 16 amino acids.

This sequence joins TRBV27 and TRBJ2-3; perhaps TRBD1 as D (5 bases). This CDR3 region has 15 residues. Trimming took 3 bases from V and 2 from J, leaving 12 bases between them. The germline CDR1 and CDR2 sequences are MNHEY and SMNVEV (reference sequence). For the CDR3, the DNA is TGTGCCAGCAGTTTTAGGGGATACTTCACAGATACGCAGTATTTT. Amino acids: CASSFRGYFTDTQYF.

In DNA form, the CDR3 reads TGTGCCAGTAGTGTCCAACCGGGACAGGGGAACACTGAAGCTTTCTTT. Translating it yields CASSVQPGQGNTEAFF. The rearrangement joins TRBV19 to TRBJ1-1; 9 nucleotides agree with TRBD1. The J segment lost 1 base and the V segment lost 5 bases, leaving 8 bases of the junction unmatched. Germline CDR1 reads LNHDA; CDR2 reads SQIVND (reference sequence). This CDR3 region has 16 residues.

This clone was seen a single time. This rearrangement joins TRBV19 to TRBJ2-7; 7 nucleotides align to TRBD1. The V and J ends lost 5 bases and 2 bases, in that order; junction bases with no gene match: 9. The CDR3 runs to 15 residues. Germline CDR1 reads LNHDA; CDR2 reads SQIVND (reference sequence). The CDR3 nucleotides are TGTGCCAGTAGTTTAGGGACAGACCTTGCCTACGAGCAGTACTTC. Residues: CASSLGTDLAYEQYF.

The CDR3 protein is CASSQESLVLAGGLSGELFF. The CDR3 DNA sequence: TGCGCCAGCAGCCAAGAAAGTCTTGTTCTAGCGGGAGGTTTGTCCGGGGAGCTGTTTTTT. The chain carries TRBV4-3 and TRBJ2-2, with 11 positions matching TRBD2. V gave up 0 bases and J gave up 6 bases; unmatched junction bases: 15. The CDR3 is made up of 20 amino acids. In germline, CDR1 is LGHNA, CDR2 YSLEER.

The chain has TRBV5-5 and TRBJ2-7; 11 nucleotides line up with TRBD1. Per germline, CDR1 SGHKS and CDR2 YYEKEE (reference sequence). V shed 4 bases, J shed 3 bases, and the junction held 3 bases outside the gene matches. The CDR3 covers 14 residues. DNA of the CDR3: TGTGCCAGCAGCCCCGGGACAGGGGGCTACGAGCAGTACTTC. Translating it yields CASSPGTGGYEQYF.

The V call is TRBV7-2, the J call TRBJ2-3; 7 bases align to TRBD2. The CDR3 contains 16 residues. Germline V gives CDR1 SGHTA, CDR2 FQGNSA. J was trimmed by 0 bases and V by 3 bases; bases with no gene match: 6. Written as DNA, the CDR3 is TGTGCCAGCAGCTTGGGCGGGAGAGTTAGCACAGATACGCAGTATTTT. Translated: CASSLGGRVSTDTQYF.

This rearrangement joins TRBV5-1 to TRBJ2-1, with 7 bases that match TRBD1. With 4 bases clipped from V and 5 bases from J, the junction kept 6 bases outside the gene matches. CDR3 length: 14 amino acids. Germline CDR1 and CDR2: SGHRS and YFSETQ. The CDR3 bases are TGCGCCAGCAGCCTCACTACAGGGGACAATGAGCAGTTCTTC. This translates into CASSLTTGDNEQFF.

This clone was found once. The rearrangement uses TRBV28 and TRBJ1-6, with TRBD1 matching over 9 bases. The CDR3 length is 16 residues. V lost 1 base, J lost 9 bases, and 7 bases stayed unmatched. Germline CDR1 is MDHEN and CDR2 is SYDVKM. Here the CDR3 DNA reads TGTGCCAGCAGTTTATCGGGACAGGGAAGGGGTTCACCCCTCCACTTT. It yields the protein CASSLSGQGRGSPLHF.

Concerning this clone itself: This sample also contains other DNA sequences that code for the same CDR3. V gene TRBV4-3 combines with J gene TRBJ2-1, with 10 bases fitting TRBD2. Germline V gene sequence: CDR1 LGHNA, CDR2 YSLEER. Losses at the gene ends were 1 base for V and 4 bases for J; bases not matched to a gene: 1. This CDR3 has 15 amino acids. The CDR3 sequence: CASSQGTSGYNEQFF. The CDR3 DNA reads as TGCGCCAGCAGCCAAGGGACTAGCGGATACAATGAGCAGTTCTTC.

This chain links TRBV2 with TRBJ2-7; perhaps TRBD2 as D (5 bases). Germline V gene data show CDR1 as SNHLY and CDR2 as FYNNEI. Trimming cost V 4 bases and J 2 bases, with 12 bases left between them. The CDR3 spans 14 residues. CDR3 in amino acids: CASSGLAFTYEQYF. In DNA form, the CDR3 reads TGTGCCAGCAGTGGGCTAGCATTTACCTACGAGCAGTACTTC.

J is TRBJ2-5 and V is TRBV5-1; TRBD1 matches 8 bases. CDR1 is SGHRS and CDR2 is YFSETQ in the germline V gene. The CDR3 loop spans 15 amino acids. The J segment lost 2 bases and the V segment lost 3 bases, leaving 6 bases of the junction unmatched. The CDR3 reads CASSSGGVGQETQYF. The CDR3 nucleotides are TGCGCCAGCAGCTCAGGGGGCGTGGGTCAAGAGACCCAGTACTTC.

CDR3 residues: CASSARQRGLTEAFF. The CDR3 nucleotides read TGCGCCAGCAGCGCACGTCAAAGGGGGCTTACTGAAGCTTTCTTT. The chain links TRBV5-1 to TRBJ1-1, with TRBD1 identical over 7 bases. Unmatched junction bases numbered 11, after V lost 4 bases and J lost 5 bases. CDR3 size: 15 residues. Germline loops: CDR1 SGHRS, CDR2 YFSETQ.